This T cell receptor (beta chain) is drawn from a study of CD8 T cells in Susac syndrome. Sequencing targeted TCR beta in T cells from blood (CD8+ and CD4+). Treatment-naive patients with stable or active relapsing-remitting disease were the multiple sclerosis controls. TEMRA cells were FACS-enriched, unlike CD8+ and CD4+ T cells, which were negatively isolated. The germline gives CDR1 DFQATT, CDR2 SNEGSKA (reference sequence). This CDR3 region has 13 residues. Reverse transcription of about 0.5 to 1 ug RNA used random hexamers. Multiplex immunoSEQ PCR targeted 54 Vbeta and 13 Jbeta TCR beta segments. TCRdb re-called the immunoSEQ multiplex PCR reads through MiXCR, storing one row per CDR3 protein. Of hundreds of thousands of distinct CDR3 sequences listed, around 93% are singletons.

This TCR derives from a human donor with multiple sclerosis. Sequencing input: CD4+ T cells from PBMCs. The chain links TRBV20-1 to TRBJ1-1, with D possibly being TRBD1 (6 bases). This CDR3 reads CSPGRQGKTEAFF. The CDR3 nucleotides are TGCAGCCCTGGGCGGCAGGGGAAAACTGAAGCTTTCTTT.